Listed below are T cell receptor beta chains from one sample, sequenced in a study of T cell responses to AZD1222 COVID-19 vaccine. Repertoires were generated with immunoSEQ multiplex PCR, while TCRdb's copy carries only in-frame clones and drops some. Of under 150,000 clones in the sample, 75% to 90% were seen once. The sequencing here drew on peripheral blood, taken on day 0 of MenACWY control vaccination. The receptors come from an adult in good health. CDR3s leave out the opening cysteine and the closing phenylalanine or tryptophan. Fields, in order: D gene, V gene, CDR3 protein. The D gene is left open where the match is weak.

-,TRBV10-1,ASSESTSKETQY
TRBD1,TRBV18,ASSRLPGQGSSYEQY
-,TRBV9,ASSTGGSGNTIY
-,TRBV5-1,ASSISAQGMNTEAF
-,TRBV5-1,ASSLAHGGNSPLH
-,TRBV9,ASSVIAENTEAF
-,TRBV25-1,ASSESGVETQY
TRBD1,TRBV5-4,ASSLGAGGPEAF
-,TRBV4-1,ASSQSPGPYGYT
-,TRBV6-1,ASSEQGRSYNSPLH
-,TRBV7-3,ASSRRGVPLSGANVLT
-,TRBV27,ASSLGYSNQPQH
-,TRBV10-3,AISEGTVYGYT
TRBD2,TRBV2,ASTVDGGTYNEQF
-,TRBV3-1/TRBV3-2,ASSQGWQANQPQH
-,TRBV5-1,ASSQNRDGYT
-,TRBV29-1,SVGGPDTEAF
-,TRBV6-1,ASSDRRSLVSYEQY
TRBD2,TRBV9,ASSAGLAGLGTQY
TRBD1,TRBV13,ASSLSGQANSPLH
-,TRBV9,ASSVYMNTEAF
-,TRBV2,ASSAGGLPQH
-,TRBV5-1,ASSLPGTDIQY
-,TRBV4-1,ASSQGGGRISPLH
-,TRBV3-1/TRBV3-2,ASSLSRLETQY
TRBD1,TRBV4-2,ASSQDYGQVYQPQH
TRBD1,TRBV2,ASRRGRGHNYGYT
-,TRBV4-2,ASSLEERGMNTEAF
-,TRBV29-1,SAPVQDYNEQF
-,TRBV27,ASSLGPGLGSPLH
-,TRBV2,ASSPPRNSGQETQY
-,TRBV5-5,ASRLLGGLNTEAF
-,TRBV20-1,SASGQHGYT
-,TRBV4-2,ASSQVSLNTGELF
-,TRBV12-3/TRBV12-4,ASSQPTGWELF
-,TRBV2,ASSEEGLLTEAF
-,TRBV19,ASSGGLHNEQF